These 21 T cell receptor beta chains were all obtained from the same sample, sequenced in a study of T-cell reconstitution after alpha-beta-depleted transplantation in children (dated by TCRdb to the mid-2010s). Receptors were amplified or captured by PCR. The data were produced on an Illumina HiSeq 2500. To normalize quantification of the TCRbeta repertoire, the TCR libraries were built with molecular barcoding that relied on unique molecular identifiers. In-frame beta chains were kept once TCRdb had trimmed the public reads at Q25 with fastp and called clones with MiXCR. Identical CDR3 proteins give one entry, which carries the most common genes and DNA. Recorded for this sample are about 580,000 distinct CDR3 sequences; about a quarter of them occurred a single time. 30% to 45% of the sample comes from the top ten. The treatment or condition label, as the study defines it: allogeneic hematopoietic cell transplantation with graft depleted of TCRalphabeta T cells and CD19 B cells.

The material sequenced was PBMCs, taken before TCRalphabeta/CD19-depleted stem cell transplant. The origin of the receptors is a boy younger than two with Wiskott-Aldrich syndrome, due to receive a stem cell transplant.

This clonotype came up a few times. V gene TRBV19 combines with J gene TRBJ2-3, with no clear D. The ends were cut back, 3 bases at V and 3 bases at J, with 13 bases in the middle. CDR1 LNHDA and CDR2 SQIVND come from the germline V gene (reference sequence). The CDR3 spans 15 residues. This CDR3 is CASSIRLGRTDTQYF. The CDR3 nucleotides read TGTGCCAGTAGTATTCGTTTGGGTCGAACAGATACGCAGTATTTT.

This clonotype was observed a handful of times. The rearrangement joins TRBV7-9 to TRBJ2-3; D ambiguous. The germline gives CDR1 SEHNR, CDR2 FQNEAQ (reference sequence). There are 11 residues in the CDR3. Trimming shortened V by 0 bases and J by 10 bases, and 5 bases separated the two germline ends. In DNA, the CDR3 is TGTGCCAGCAGCTTAGCGTACCCGCAGTATTTT. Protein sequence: CASSLAYPQYF.

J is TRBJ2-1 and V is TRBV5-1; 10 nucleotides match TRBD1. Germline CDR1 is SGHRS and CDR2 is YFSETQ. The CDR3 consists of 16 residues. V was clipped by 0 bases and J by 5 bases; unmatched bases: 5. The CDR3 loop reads CASSLAGTGVNNEQFF. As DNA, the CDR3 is TGCGCCAGCAGCTTGGCCGGGACAGGGGTCAACAATGAGCAGTTCTTC.

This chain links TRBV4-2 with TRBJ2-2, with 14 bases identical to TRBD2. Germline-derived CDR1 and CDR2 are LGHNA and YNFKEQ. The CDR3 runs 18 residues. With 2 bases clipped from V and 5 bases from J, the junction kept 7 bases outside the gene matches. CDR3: CASSQMGLAGVFTGELFF. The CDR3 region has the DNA TGTGCCAGCAGCCAAATGGGACTAGCGGGAGTTTTTACCGGGGAGCTGTTTTTT.

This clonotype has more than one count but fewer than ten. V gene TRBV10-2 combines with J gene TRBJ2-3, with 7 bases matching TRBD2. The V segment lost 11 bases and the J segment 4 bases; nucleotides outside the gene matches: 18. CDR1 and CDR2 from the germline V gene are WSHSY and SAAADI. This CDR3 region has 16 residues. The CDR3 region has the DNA TGCGCCGCCACATCCCTACTAGCGCGGGGGTCAGATACGCAGTATTTT. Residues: CAATSLLARGSDTQYF.

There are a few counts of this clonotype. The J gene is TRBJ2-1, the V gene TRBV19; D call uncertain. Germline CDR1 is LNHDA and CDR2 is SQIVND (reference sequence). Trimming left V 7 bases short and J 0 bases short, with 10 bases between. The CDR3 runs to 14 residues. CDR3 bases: TGTGCCAGTACCCTAGTGGGCTCCTACAATGAGCAGTTCTTC. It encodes CASTLVGSYNEQFF.

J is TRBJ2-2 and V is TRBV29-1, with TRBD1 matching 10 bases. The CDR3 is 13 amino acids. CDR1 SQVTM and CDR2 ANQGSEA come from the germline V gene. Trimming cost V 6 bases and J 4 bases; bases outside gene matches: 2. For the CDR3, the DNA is TGCAGCGTGGGGGACAGGGGCACCGGGGAGCTGTTTTTT. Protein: CSVGDRGTGELFF.

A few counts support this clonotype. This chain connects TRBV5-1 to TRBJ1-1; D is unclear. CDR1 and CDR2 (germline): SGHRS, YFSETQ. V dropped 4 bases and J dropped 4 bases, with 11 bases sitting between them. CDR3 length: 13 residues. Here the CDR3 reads CASSVYLGTEAFF. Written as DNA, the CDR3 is TGCGCCAGCAGCGTCTATTTGGGCACTGAAGCTTTCTTT.

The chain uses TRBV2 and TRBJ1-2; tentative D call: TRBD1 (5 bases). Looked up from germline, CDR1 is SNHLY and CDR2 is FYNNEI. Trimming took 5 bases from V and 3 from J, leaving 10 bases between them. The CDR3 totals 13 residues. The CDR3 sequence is CASSSGSYYGYTF. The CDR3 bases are TGTGCCAGCAGTTCAGGGTCGTACTATGGCTACACCTTC.

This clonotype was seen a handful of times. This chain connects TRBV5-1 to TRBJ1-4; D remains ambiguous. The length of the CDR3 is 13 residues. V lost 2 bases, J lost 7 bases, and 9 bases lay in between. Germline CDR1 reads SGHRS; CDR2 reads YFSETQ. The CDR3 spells CASSLARGEKLFF. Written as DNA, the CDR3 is TGCGCCAGCAGCTTAGCCCGGGGTGAAAAACTGTTTTTT.

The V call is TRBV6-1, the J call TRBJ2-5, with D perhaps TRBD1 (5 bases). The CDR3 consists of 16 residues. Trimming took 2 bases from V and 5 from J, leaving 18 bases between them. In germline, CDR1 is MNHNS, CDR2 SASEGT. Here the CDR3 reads CASSENPGHLGETQYF. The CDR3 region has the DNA TGTGCCAGCAGTGAAAATCCCGGACATTTAGGGGAGACCCAGTACTTC.

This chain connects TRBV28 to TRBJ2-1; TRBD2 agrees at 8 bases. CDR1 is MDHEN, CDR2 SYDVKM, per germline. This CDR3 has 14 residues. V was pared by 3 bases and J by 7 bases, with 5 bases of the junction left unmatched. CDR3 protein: CASSLGGRRNEQFF. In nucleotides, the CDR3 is TGTGCCAGCAGTTTGGGCGGGAGGCGGAATGAGCAGTTCTTC.

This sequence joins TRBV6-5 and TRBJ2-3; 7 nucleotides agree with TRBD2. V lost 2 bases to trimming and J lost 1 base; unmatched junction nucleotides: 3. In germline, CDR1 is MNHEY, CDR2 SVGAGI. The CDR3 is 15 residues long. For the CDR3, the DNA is TGTGCCAGCAGTTACGGGGGGGTGGGCACAGATACGCAGTATTTT. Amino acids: CASSYGGVGTDTQYF.

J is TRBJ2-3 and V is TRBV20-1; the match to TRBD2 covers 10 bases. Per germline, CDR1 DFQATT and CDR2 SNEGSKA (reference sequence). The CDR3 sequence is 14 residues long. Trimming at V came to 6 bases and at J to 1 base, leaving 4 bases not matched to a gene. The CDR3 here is CSARTSGGTDTQYF. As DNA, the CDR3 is TGCAGTGCCAGGACTAGCGGAGGCACAGATACGCAGTATTTT.

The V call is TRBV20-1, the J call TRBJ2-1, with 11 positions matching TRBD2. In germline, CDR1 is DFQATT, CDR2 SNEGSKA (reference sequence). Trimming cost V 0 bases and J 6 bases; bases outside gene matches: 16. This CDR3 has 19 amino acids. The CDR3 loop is CSARDGFSGRELKRNEQFF. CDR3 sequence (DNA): TGCAGTGCTAGAGATGGCTTTAGCGGGAGGGAGCTGAAACGCAATGAGCAGTTCTTC.

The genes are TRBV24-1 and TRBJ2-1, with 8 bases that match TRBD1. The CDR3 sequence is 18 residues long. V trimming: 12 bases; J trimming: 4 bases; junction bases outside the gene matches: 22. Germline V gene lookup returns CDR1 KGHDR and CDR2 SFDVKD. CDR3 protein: CASCPGQAPGDFYNEQFF. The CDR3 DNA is TGTGCCTCATGCCCGGGACAGGCACCCGGGGACTTTTACAATGAGCAGTTCTTC.

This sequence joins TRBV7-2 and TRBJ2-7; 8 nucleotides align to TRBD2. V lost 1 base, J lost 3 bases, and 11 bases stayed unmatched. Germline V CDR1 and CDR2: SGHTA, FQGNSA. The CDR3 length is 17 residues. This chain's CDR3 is CASSLVVGGRTLYEQYF. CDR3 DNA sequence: TGTGCCAGCAGCTTAGTTGTCGGCGGGAGGACCCTCTACGAGCAGTACTTC.

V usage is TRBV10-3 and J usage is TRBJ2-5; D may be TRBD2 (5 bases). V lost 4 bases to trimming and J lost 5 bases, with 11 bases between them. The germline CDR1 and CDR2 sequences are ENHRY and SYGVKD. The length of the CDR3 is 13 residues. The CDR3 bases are TGTGCCATCAGTGTCGGGGTTGAGGAGACCCAGTACTTC. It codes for CAISVGVEETQYF.

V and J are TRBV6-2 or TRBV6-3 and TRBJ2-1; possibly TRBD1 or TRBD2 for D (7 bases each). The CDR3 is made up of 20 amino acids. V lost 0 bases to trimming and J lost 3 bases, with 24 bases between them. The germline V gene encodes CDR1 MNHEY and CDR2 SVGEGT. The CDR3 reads CASSYSSNDRAGVNYNEQFF. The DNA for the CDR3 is TGTGCCAGCAGTTACTCAAGCAATGACAGGGCGGGGGTAAACTACAATGAGCAGTTCTTC.

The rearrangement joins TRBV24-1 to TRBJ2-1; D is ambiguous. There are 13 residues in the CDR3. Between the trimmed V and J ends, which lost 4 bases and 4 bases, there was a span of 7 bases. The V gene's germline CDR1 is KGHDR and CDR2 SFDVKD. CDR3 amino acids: CATSDLDYNEQFF. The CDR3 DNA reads TGTGCCACCAGTGACCTAGATTACAATGAGCAGTTCTTC.

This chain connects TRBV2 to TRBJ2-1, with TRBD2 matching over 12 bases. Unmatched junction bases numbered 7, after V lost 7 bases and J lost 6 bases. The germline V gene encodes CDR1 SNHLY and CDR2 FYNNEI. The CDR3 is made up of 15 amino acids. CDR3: CASKVLAGGPNEQFF. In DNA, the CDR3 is TGTGCCAGCAAGGTACTAGCGGGAGGACCCAATGAGCAGTTCTTC.